A selection of T cell receptor beta chains follows, all from one sample in a study of memory CD4+ T cells and cytomegalovirus serostatus. Assay used: immunoSEQ multiplex PCR; TCRdb lists only in-frame clones, some missing. In the table there are tens of thousands of clones, about 74% of which are singletons. Sequenced sample: memory CD4+ T cells from blood. The receptors originated from an adult in good health and CMV-seronegative. Each CDR3 is given with its conserved first and last residue. D genes are given only for firm matches. Size is omitted from some rows. Given values are once, few, many or a class for expanded clones.

TRBV27	.	TRBJ1-5	14	.	TGTGCCAGCAGTTTATCGAATGGTTATCAGCCCCAGCATTTT	CASSLSNGYQPQHF
TRBV27	.	TRBJ2-5	16	TRBD1	TGTGCCAGCAGTTTAAGTCTGGGACAGGGGGCGGAGACCCAGTACTTC	CASSLSLGQGAETQYF
TRBV4-1	.	TRBJ2-3	16	TRBD2	TGCGCCAGCAGCCCCGGACTAGCGGGGGATAGAGATACGCAGTATTTT	CASSPGLAGDRDTQYF
TRBV7-8	.	TRBJ1-1	11	.	TGTGCCAGCAGCCTAGGGGCCGTAGCTTTCTTT	CASSLGAVAFF
TRBV25-1	.	TRBJ2-5	18	TRBD2	TGTGCCAGCAGTGAATACCGGACAGGGACTAGCGATCCTCCGACCCAGTACTTC	CASSEYRTGTSDPPTQYF
TRBV10-3	.	TRBJ2-7	12	TRBD1	TGTGCCTCCGGGACAGGCGCCTACGAGCAGTACTTC	CASGTGAYEQYF
TRBV6-5	.	TRBJ2-5	13	TRBD2	TGTGCCAGCAGTCCCGGACTAGCGAAGACCCAGTACTTC	CASSPGLAKTQYF
TRBV9	.	TRBJ1-1	12	TRBD1	TGTGCCAGCAGGGGACAGGGCGGTAAAGCTTTCTTT	CASRGQGGKAFF
TRBV5-1	.	TRBJ2-3	16	TRBD1	TGCGCCAGCAGCCAGGGACAGCAAACAAGCACAGATACGCAGTATTTT	CASSQGQQTSTDTQYF
TRBV19	once	TRBJ1-1	14	TRBD1	TGTGCCAGTAGTATATTGGGAGGGGGCTTTGAAGCTTTCTTT	CASSILGGGFEAFF
TRBV30	.	TRBJ2-5	15	TRBD2	TGTGCCTGGAGTAAACTAGCGGGAGGTGAAGAGACCCAGTACTTC	CAWSKLAGGEETQYF
TRBV28	.	TRBJ2-1	16	TRBD2	TGTGCCAGCAGTTCTCCAGCGGGAGTGGGTCTCAATGAGCAGTTCTTC	CASSSPAGVGLNEQFF
TRBV7-9	.	TRBJ2-3	15	TRBD2	TGTGCCAGCAGCCCGCGCGGGGGGCGAACAGATACGCAGTATTTT	CASSPRGGRTDTQYF
TRBV25-1	.	TRBJ1-6	16	TRBD1	TGTGCCAGCAGTGAAAGGACAGGGGGCCCCGCGATGCGCCTCCACTTT	CASSERTGGPAMRLHF
TRBV10-3	.	TRBJ1-5	15	.	TGTGCCATCAGTGACTACGGGACAATAAATCAGCCCCAGCATTTT	CAISDYGTINQPQHF
TRBV2	.	TRBJ1-5	16	.	TGTGCCAGCAGTGTGGGCAGGCAGATTAGCAATCAGCCCCAGCATTTT	CASSVGRQISNQPQHF
TRBV5-6	.	TRBJ1-2	13	.	TGTGCCAGCAGCCCGGGCAGGGCGGTGGGCTACACCTTC	CASSPGRAVGYTF
TRBV11-2	.	TRBJ2-1	16	TRBD2	TGTGCCAGCAGCTTTTCATCTCTGGGACTAGCGGATGAGCAGTTCTTC	CASSFSSLGLADEQFF
TRBV27	.	TRBJ2-7	14	TRBD1	TGTGCCAGCAGCAGGACAGGGACGAACTACGAGCAGTACTTC	CASSRTGTNYEQYF
TRBV6-7	.	TRBJ2-3	16	.	TGTGCCAGCAGTTATGAGGGGAAGCTTGGCACAGATACGCAGTATTTT	CASSYEGKLGTDTQYF
TRBV2	few	TRBJ1-2	14	.	TGTGCCAGCTCGATGACAGGTGCTAACTATGGCTACACCTTC	CASSMTGANYGYTF
TRBV6-6	.	TRBJ2-1	14	TRBD2	TGTGCCAGCAGTTCGACTAGCACCGAATATGAGCAGTTCTTC	CASSSTSTEYEQFF
TRBV30	.	TRBJ2-5	16	TRBD2	TGTGCCTGGAGCGCCCCCCCTAGCGGGTACCAAGAGACCCAGTACTTC	CAWSAPPSGYQETQYF
TRBV19	.	TRBJ1-4	13	.	TGTGCCAGTAGTATTCCACAGACCCGAAAACTGTTTTTT	CASSIPQTRKLFF
TRBV30	.	TRBJ1-5	15	.	TGTGCCTGGAGTGCGCCGGGGGCGCTTCCCCAGCCCCAGCATTTT	CAWSAPGALPQPQHF
TRBV28	.	TRBJ1-3	17	TRBD1	TGTGCCAGCAGCCCCTCCGGGACAGGGGTTTTGGGAAACACCATATATTTT	CASSPSGTGVLGNTIYF
TRBV29-1	once	TRBJ2-7	11	TRBD1	TGCAGCGTGACAGGGGAACACGAGCAGTACTTC	CSVTGEHEQYF
TRBV18	.	TRBJ2-3	17	.	TGTGCCAGCTCACCACGCCAGGGTCCTAGCGACACAGATACGCAGTATTTT	CASSPRQGPSDTDTQYF
TRBV10-1	.	TRBJ2-7	15	.	TGCGCCAGCACTGGAAACGGAAGAGGCACCTACGAGCAGTACTTC	CASTGNGRGTYEQYF
TRBV7-9	.	TRBJ2-6	19	TRBD2	TGTGCCAGCAGCCCTGGACTAGCGGGGGCCGCCTCTGGGGCCAACGTCCTGACTTTC	CASSPGLAGAASGANVLTF
TRBV19	.	TRBJ2-1	18	TRBD2	TGTGCCAGTAGTCAGGTCGGACTTAGCGGGAGGGCATACAATGAGCAGTTCTTC	CASSQVGLSGRAYNEQFF
TRBV5-1	.	TRBJ2-5	12	.	TGCGCCAGCAGCTTGGCGACAGAGACCCAGTACTTC	CASSLATETQYF
TRBV18	.	TRBJ2-7	12	.	TGTGCCAGCTCACCCCAGACCTACGAGCAGTACTTC	CASSPQTYEQYF
TRBV2	.	TRBJ2-5	15	.	TGTGCCAGCAGGGCGAAATGGACGGTCGGAGAGACCCAGTACTTC	CASRAKWTVGETQYF
TRBV29-1	.	TRBJ2-4	14	.	TGCAGCGCCACTCTGGGGCTAGCCAAAAACATTCAGTACTTC	CSATLGLAKNIQYF
TRBV6-6	.	TRBJ1-5	16	.	TGTGCCAGCAGTTACGTTCCGCTGTATAGCAATCAGCCCCAGCATTTT	CASSYVPLYSNQPQHF
TRBV11-2	once	TRBJ2-5	12	.	TGTGCCAGCAGCTTAGCGGGGGAGACCCAGTACTTC	CASSLAGETQYF
TRBV6-1	.	TRBJ1-3	12	.	TGTGCCAGCGACAGCTCTGGAAACACCATATATTTT	CASDSSGNTIYF
TRBV29-1	.	TRBJ1-2	13	TRBD1	TGCAGCGTGACCGGACAGGGGGCTTATGGCTACACCTTC	CSVTGQGAYGYTF
TRBV10-3	.	TRBJ1-2	12	.	TGTGCCATCAGTGTTATGGGGGATGGCTACACCTTC	CAISVMGDGYTF
TRBV5-4	.	TRBJ1-1	13	.	TGTGCCAGCAGCTTGTTGGGAAGCACTGAAGCTTTCTTT	CASSLLGSTEAFF
TRBV27	.	TRBJ1-2	14	TRBD1	TGTGCCAGCAGTTTCGCCCGACAGGGGGCGGGCTACACCTTC	CASSFARQGAGYTF
TRBV6-5	.	TRBJ1-2	15	.	TGTGCCAGCAGACCCGGGCAGGGAAGGTCCTATGGCTACACCTTC	CASRPGQGRSYGYTF
TRBV2	.	TRBJ2-1	15	TRBD2	TGTGCCAGCAGGGATACTAGCGGGGGGATAGATGAGCAGTTCTTC	CASRDTSGGIDEQFF
TRBV11-2	.	TRBJ2-7	16	TRBD2	TGTGCCAGCAGCTTAGCGTTTGCGGGAGGTTCCTACGAGCAGTACTTC	CASSLAFAGGSYEQYF
TRBV7-3	.	TRBJ1-1	13	.	TGTGCCAGCAGCTTTTCCGGGAACACTGAAGCTTTCTTT	CASSFSGNTEAFF
TRBV18	.	TRBJ1-1	12	.	TGTGCCAGCTCACCACCGGGATCTGAAGCTTTCTTT	CASSPPGSEAFF
TRBV5-4	.	TRBJ1-1	16	.	TGTGCCAGCAGCAGAAAACGGGGTAGCCTAGACGCTGAAGCTTTCTTT	CASSRKRGSLDAEAFF
TRBV18	.	TRBJ1-5	16	TRBD1	TGTGCCAGCTCACTCCAGGGACAGGGTGGATCAGGGTCCCAGCATTTT	CASSLQGQGGSGSQHF